The entry that follows covers one TCR beta chain sequence. Its antigen is as yet unknown. This sample was taken from a study of cytomegalovirus exposure and HLA in healthy donors. Overall study: In terms of ancestry, the Caucasian-associated cluster contained around 79% of the approximately 400 genotyped donors. Whole-study findings and limits: Most CMV-associated TCR beta chains appeared HLA-restricted in a later analysis.

CDR3 length equals 15 residues. V was pared by 1 base and J by 4 bases, with 5 bases of the junction left unmatched. From germline, CDR1 is GTSNPN and CDR2 SVGIG (reference sequence). PCR primers comprised 60 Vbeta and 13 Jbeta primers. The repertoire was sequenced with immunoSEQ multiplex PCR; TCRdb's copy has only in-frame clones and lacks some. The sample holds 130,000 to 150,000 clones, over 65% seen once. The sample taken for sequencing was PBMCs. The genes are TRBV30 and TRBJ1-4, with 8 positions matching TRBD1. The clonotype was recovered from a female donor in good health and CMV-seronegative. The CDR3 nucleotides are TGTGCCTGGAGTGCCGGACAGGGCTTTAATGAAAAACTGTTTTTT. The encoded protein is CAWSAGQGFNEKLFF.